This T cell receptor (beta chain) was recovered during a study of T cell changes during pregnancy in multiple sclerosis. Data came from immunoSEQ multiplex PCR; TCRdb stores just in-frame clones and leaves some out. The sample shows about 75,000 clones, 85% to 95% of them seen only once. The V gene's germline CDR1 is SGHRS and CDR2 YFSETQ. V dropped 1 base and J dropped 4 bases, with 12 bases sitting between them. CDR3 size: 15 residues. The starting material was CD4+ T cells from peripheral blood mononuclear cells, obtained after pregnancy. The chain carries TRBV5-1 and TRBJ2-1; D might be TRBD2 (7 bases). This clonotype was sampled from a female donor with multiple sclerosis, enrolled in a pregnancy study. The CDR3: CASSLSGEGYNEQFF. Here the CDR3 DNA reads TGCGCCAGCAGCTTGTCAGGGGAGGGGTACAATGAGCAGTTCTTC.